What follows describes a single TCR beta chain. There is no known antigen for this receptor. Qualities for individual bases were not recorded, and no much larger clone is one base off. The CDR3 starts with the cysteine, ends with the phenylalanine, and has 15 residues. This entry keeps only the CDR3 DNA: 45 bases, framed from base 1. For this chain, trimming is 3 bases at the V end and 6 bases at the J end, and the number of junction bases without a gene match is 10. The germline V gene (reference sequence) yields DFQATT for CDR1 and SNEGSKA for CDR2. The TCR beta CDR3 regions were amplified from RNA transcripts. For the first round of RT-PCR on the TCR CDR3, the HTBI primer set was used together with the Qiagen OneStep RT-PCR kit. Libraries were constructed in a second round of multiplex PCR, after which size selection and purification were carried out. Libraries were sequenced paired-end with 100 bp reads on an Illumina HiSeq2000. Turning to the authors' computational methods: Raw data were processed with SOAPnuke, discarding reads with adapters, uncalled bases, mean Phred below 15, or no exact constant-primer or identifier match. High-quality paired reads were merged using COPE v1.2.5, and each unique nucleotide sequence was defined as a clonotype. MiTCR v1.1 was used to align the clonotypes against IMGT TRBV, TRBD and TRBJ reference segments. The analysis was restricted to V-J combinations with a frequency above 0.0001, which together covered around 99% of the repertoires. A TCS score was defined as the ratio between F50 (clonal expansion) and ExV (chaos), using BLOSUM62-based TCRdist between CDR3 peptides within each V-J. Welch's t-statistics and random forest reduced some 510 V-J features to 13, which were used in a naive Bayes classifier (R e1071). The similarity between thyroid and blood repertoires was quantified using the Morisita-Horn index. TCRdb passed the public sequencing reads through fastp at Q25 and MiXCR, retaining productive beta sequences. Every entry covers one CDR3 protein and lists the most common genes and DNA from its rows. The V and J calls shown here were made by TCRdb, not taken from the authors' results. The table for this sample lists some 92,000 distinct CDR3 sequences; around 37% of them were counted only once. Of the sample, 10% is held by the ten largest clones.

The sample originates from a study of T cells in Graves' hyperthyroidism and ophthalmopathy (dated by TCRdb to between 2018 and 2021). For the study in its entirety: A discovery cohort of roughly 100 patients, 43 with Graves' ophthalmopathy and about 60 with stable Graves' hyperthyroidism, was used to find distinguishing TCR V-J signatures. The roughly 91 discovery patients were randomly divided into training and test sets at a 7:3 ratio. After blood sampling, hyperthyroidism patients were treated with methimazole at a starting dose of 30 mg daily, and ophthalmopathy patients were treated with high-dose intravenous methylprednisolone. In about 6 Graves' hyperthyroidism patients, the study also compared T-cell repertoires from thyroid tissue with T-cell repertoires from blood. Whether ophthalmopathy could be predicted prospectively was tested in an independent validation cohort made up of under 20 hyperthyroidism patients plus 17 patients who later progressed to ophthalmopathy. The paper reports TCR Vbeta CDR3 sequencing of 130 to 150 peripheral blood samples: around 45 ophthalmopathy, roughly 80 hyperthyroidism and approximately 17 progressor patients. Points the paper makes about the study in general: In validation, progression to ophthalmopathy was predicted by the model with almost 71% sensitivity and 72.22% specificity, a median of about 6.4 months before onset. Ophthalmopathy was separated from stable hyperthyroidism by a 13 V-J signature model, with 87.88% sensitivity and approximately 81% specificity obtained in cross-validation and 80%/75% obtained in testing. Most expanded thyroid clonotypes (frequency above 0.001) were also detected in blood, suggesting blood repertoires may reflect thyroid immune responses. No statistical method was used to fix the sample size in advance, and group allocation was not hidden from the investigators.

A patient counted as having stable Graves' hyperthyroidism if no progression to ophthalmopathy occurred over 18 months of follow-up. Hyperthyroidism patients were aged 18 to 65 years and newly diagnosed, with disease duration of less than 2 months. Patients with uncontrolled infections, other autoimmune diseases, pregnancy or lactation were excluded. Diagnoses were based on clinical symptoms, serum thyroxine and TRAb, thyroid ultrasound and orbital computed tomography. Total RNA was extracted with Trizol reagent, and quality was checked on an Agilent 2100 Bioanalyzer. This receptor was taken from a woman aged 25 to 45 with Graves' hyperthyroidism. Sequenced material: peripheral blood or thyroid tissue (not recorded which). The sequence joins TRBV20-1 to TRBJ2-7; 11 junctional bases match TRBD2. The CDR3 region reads CSASTGLAVPLEQYF. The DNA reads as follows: TGCAGTGCTAGTACGGGACTAGCGGTACCTCTCGAGCAGTACTTC.